Listed below are T cell receptor beta chains from one sample, sequenced in a study of blood T cell repertoires in COVID-19. The repertoire was sequenced with immunoSEQ multiplex PCR; TCRdb's copy has only in-frame clones and lacks some. The data contain 35,000 to 50,000 clones, roughly 68% of them seen just once; the ten biggest clones take up under 75%. The source material was peripheral blood. The source is an elderly man with acute or convalescent COVID-19. Each CDR3 is given with its conserved first and last residue. Each record gives: V gene, clone size, J gene, D gene, CDR3 length, CDR3 DNA, CDR3 protein. The D gene is left open where the match is weak. A clone size is listed for some rows: how often the clone was seen (once, few, many), or a class if it is expanded.

TRBV2,.,TRBJ1-2,TRBD1,15,TGTGCCAGCAGTGAATACACAGGGGGTAGCTATGGCTACACCTTC,CASSEYTGGSYGYTF
TRBV19,.,TRBJ2-2,.,14,TGTGCCAGTCGCCCGGACTCGAACACCGGGGAGCTGTTTTTT,CASRPDSNTGELFF
TRBV10-2,.,TRBJ2-1,TRBD2,17,TGCGCCAGCAGCCGGGGACTAGCGGGTGGGGTGGGCAATGAGCAGTTCTTC,CASSRGLAGGVGNEQFF
TRBV18,.,TRBJ2-3,.,12,TGTGCCAGCTCAGATTCCCTCGGTACGCAGTATTTT,CASSDSLGTQYF
TRBV19,once,TRBJ2-7,TRBD2,14,TGTGCCAGTAGCCCAGGACTAGCATTTTACGAGCAGTACTTC,CASSPGLAFYEQYF
TRBV6-5,few,TRBJ2-1,TRBD1,15,TGTGCCAGCAGAGGGACGGGACAGGGGCCCAATGAGCAGTTCTTC,CASRGTGQGPNEQFF
TRBV7-8,.,TRBJ1-2,TRBD1,15,TGTGCCAGCAGCCCTGGGACAGGAACTAACTATGGCTACACCTTC,CASSPGTGTNYGYTF
TRBV29-1,.,TRBJ2-7,TRBD2,15,TGCAGCGTTGAAGGACTAGCGGGAAGCTCCTACGAGCAGTACTTC,CSVEGLAGSSYEQYF
TRBV7-3,.,TRBJ2-1,TRBD2,16,TGTGCCAGCAGCTTAAGAACTAGCGGTACCTACAATGAGCAGTTCTTC,CASSLRTSGTYNEQFF
TRBV7-2,few,TRBJ2-5,.,14,TGTGCCAGCAGCAAAGGGACTTGGGAAGAGACCCAGTACTTC,CASSKGTWEETQYF
TRBV6-2/TRBV6-3,.,TRBJ2-3,.,16,TGTGCCAGCAGCCCAGGGGCGGCAAGGAGCACAGATACGCAGTATTTT,CASSPGAARSTDTQYF
TRBV18,.,TRBJ1-5,.,14,TGTGCCAGCTCACAGGGGTGGGGGGATCAGCCCCAGCATTTT,CASSQGWGDQPQHF
TRBV28,.,TRBJ1-1,.,11,TGTGCCAGCAGTTTGGGACTTGAAGCTTTCTTT,CASSLGLEAFF
TRBV28,many,TRBJ2-2,TRBD1,14,TGTGCCAGCAGTTCCTCGGACAGGCCCGGGGAGCTGTTTTTT,CASSSSDRPGELFF
TRBV27,once,TRBJ2-3,TRBD1,16,TGTGCCAGCAGTGATTACAGGGGGCGCGACACAGATACGCAGTATTTT,CASSDYRGRDTDTQYF
TRBV19,.,TRBJ2-6,TRBD1,15,TGTGCCAGTAGCCAGGGGGCGCGTGGGGCCAACGTCCTGACTTTC,CASSQGARGANVLTF
TRBV7-8,few,TRBJ2-6,.,14,TGTGCCAGCAGCCTCCCTAGCCGGGCCAACGTCCTGACTTTC,CASSLPSRANVLTF
TRBV19,.,TRBJ1-5,.,15,TGTGCCAGTAGTATCATGGGGGCTAACAATCAGCCCCAGCATTTT,CASSIMGANNQPQHF
TRBV5-8,.,TRBJ1-5,.,16,TGTGCCAGCAGCTTGGGACAGACACTTAGCAATCAGCCCCAGCATTTT,CASSLGQTLSNQPQHF
TRBV27,few,TRBJ2-7,.,12,TGTGCCAGCAGTCCGTCGGGCTACGAGCAGTACTTC,CASSPSGYEQYF
TRBV9,medium-sized,TRBJ2-7,.,14,TGTGCCAGCAGCCCCATGGGCCTAGCCTCCGAGCAGTACTTC,CASSPMGLASEQYF
TRBV4-1,.,TRBJ2-3,TRBD2,18,TGCGCCAGCAGCCAAGGCCCGGTAGGAGCGGGAGCCACAGATACGCAGTATTTT,CASSQGPVGAGATDTQYF
TRBV6-2/TRBV6-3,once,TRBJ1-2,.,15,TGTGCCAGCAGTTATTACCGACAGTTGAACTATGGCTACACCTTC,CASSYYRQLNYGYTF
TRBV4-3,once,TRBJ2-7,TRBD2,14,TGCGCCAGCAGCCAAGAGGGGGGGTTCTACGAGCAGTACTTC,CASSQEGGFYEQYF
TRBV11-2,.,TRBJ1-1,.,14,TGTGCCAGCAGCAAACCGCAGGGGAACACTGAAGCTTTCTTT,CASSKPQGNTEAFF
TRBV3-1/TRBV3-2,.,TRBJ1-2,.,13,TGTGCCAGCAGCCAACCCGGGACTCCTAGCTACACCTTC,CASSQPGTPSYTF
TRBV2,once,TRBJ1-1,.,13,TGTGCCTCCAATTTCAGGGAGGGTACTGAAGCTTTCTTT,CASNFREGTEAFF
TRBV7-6,.,TRBJ1-1,.,14,TGTGCCAGCAGAGAGCGGACCGCTACAGGGAAAGCTTTCTTT,CASRERTATGKAFF
TRBV4-1,.,TRBJ1-2,.,15,TGCGCCAGCAGCCAAGGAGCAGGGACTAACTATGGCTACACCTTC,CASSQGAGTNYGYTF
TRBV28,.,TRBJ2-7,TRBD2,14,TGTGCCAGCAGTACGGGCGGGAGGGCCGTGGAGCAGTACTTC,CASSTGGRAVEQYF
TRBV15,.,TRBJ2-1,TRBD2,12,TGTGCCACCAGTGGGACTACCAATGAGCAGTTCTTC,CATSGTTNEQFF
TRBV25-1,once,TRBJ2-3,TRBD1,16,TGTGCCAGCAGTGAGGGGACAGGGTTAAGCACAGATACGCAGTATTTT,CASSEGTGLSTDTQYF
TRBV4-2,.,TRBJ1-2,.,15,TGTGCCAGCAGCCAAGACAGAACAGGGTCGTACGGCTACACCTTC,CASSQDRTGSYGYTF
TRBV7-8,.,TRBJ2-5,TRBD1,15,TGTGCCAGCAGCACACAGGGGGCAATTTTGGAGACCCAGTACTTC,CASSTQGAILETQYF